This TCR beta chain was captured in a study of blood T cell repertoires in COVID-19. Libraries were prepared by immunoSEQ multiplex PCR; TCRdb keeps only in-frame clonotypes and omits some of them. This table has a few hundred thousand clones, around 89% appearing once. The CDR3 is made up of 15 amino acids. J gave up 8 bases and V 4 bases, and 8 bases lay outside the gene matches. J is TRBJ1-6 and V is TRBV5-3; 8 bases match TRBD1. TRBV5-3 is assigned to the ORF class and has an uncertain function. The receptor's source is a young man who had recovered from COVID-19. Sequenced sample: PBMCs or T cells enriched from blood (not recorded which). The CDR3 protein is CARSRRDRSYSPLHF. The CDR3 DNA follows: TGTGCCAGAAGCCGTCGGGACAGGAGCTATTCACCCCTCCACTTT.